Shown below are 7 T cell receptor beta chains from a single sample sequenced in a study of T cells and Merkel cell carcinoma outcomes. TCRdb's copy holds only in-frame clones and misses some; the assay was immunoSEQ multiplex PCR. The sample lists around 1,500 clones; roughly nine tenths were seen once. The specimen was tumor tissue from Merkel cell carcinoma. The receptors come from a human donor with Merkel cell carcinoma.

Only one count was recorded for this clone. The gene calls are TRBV19 and TRBJ2-1; 7 bases align to TRBD2. Trimming removed 8 bases from V and 9 bases from J; junction bases left unmatched: 4. Looked up from germline, CDR1 is LNHDA and CDR2 is SQIVND (reference sequence). The CDR3 covers 11 residues. The CDR3 DNA sequence: TGTGCCAGTTGGGGGGGGGTTGAGCAGTTCTTC. It yields the protein CASWGGVEQFF.

The gene calls are TRBV7-2 and TRBJ2-7; 9 bases fit TRBD2. CDR3 length equals 14 residues. The germline V gene encodes CDR1 SGHTA and CDR2 FQGNSA. Trimming removed 0 bases from V and 3 bases from J; junction bases left unmatched: 0. CDR3: CASSLASGGYEQYF. The DNA for the CDR3 is TGTGCCAGCAGCTTAGCTAGCGGGGGCTACGAGCAGTACTTC. Complete variable domain (other parts from reference TRBV7-2 and TRBJ2-7): GAGVSQSPSNKVTEKGKDVELRCDPISGHTALYWYRQSLGQGLEFLIYFQGNSAPDKSGLPSDRFSAERTGGSVSTLTIQRTQQEDSAVYLCASSLASGGYEQYFGPGTRLTVT.

V and J are TRBV7-9 and TRBJ1-1; D possibly corresponds to TRBD1 (6 bases). The length of the CDR3 is 13 residues. CDR1 is SEHNR, CDR2 FQNEAQ, per germline (reference sequence). With 6 bases removed from V and 4 bases from J, the gap between germline ends came to 12 bases. The CDR3 sequence is CASSTQGSTEAFF. CDR3 nucleotides: TGTGCCAGCAGTACACAGGGCTCCACTGAAGCTTTCTTT.

This clone came up a few times. Other DNA sequences within the sample encode an identical CDR3. V usage is TRBV5-4 and J usage is TRBJ1-2; D not resolved. Germline values: CDR1 SGHNT, CDR2 YYREEE (reference sequence). This CDR3 spans 11 amino acids. Trimming left V 3 bases short and J 8 bases short, with 8 bases between. The CDR3 sequence: CASSWVGGYTF. The CDR3 coding sequence is TGTGCCAGCAGCTGGGTGGGGGGCTACACCTTC.

CDR3 residues: CASTQGSGEQYF. The CDR3 DNA reads as TGTGCCAGCACCCAGGGGTCGGGCGAGCAGTACTTC. The chain couples TRBV25-1 to TRBJ2-7, with a weak D call TRBD1 (6 bases). This CDR3 contains 12 residues. Trimming took 7 bases from V and 6 from J, leaving 13 bases between them. Germline V gene lookup returns CDR1 MGHDK and CDR2 SYGVNS.

The chain uses TRBV27 and TRBJ2-7, with D maybe TRBD1 (6 bases). Germline lookup yields CDR1 MNHEY and CDR2 SMNVEV (reference sequence). The V gene lost 6 bases and the J gene lost 3 bases, with 15 bases spanning the gap. This CDR3 has 14 amino acids. The DNA for the CDR3 is TGTGCCAGCAGGCTTCCAGGGGCGGGCTACGAGCAGTACTTC. It translates to CASRLPGAGYEQYF.

This chain links TRBV7-9 with TRBJ1-5; 7 nucleotides match TRBD1. The CDR3 is 16 amino acids. CDR1 SEHNR and CDR2 FQNEAQ come from the germline V gene (reference sequence). Unmatched junction bases numbered 6, after V lost 4 bases and J lost 0 bases. The CDR3 loop is CASSSTGLDSNQPQHF. The CDR3 DNA sequence: TGTGCCAGCAGCTCGACAGGGTTGGATAGCAATCAGCCCCAGCATTTT.